The present entry profiles one T cell receptor (beta chain) with its context. Its specificity is not known. This sample stems from a study of cytomegalovirus exposure and HLA in healthy donors. Study information: Around 85 million unique TCR sequences came from HLA-typed donors in an early release.

Trimming cost V 4 bases and J 0 bases, with 14 bases left between them. The germline V gene has CDR1 SGHTA and CDR2 FQGNSA. This CDR3 has 16 residues. Both 60 Vbeta primers and 13 Jbeta primers went into the PCR. The method was immunoSEQ multiplex PCR; TCRdb's version includes in-frame clones alone and lacks a portion of them. The table lists more than 70,000 clones. The study, taken as a whole, reports: Apparent HLA restriction characterized most CMV-associated TCR beta chains in a later analysis. A later analysis reportedly found fewer N-insertions in an Asian-associated ancestry cluster than the approximately 730-donor mean. Usually a TCR sequence was rare, but some public TCRs were found in many donors.

Sample: PBMCs. This chain links TRBV7-2 with TRBJ2-3; possible D gene TRBD2, 7 bases. The clonotype was recovered from a woman aged 55-70 years in good health and CMV-seronegative. CDR3 residues: CASSSTGGLSTDTQYF. The CDR3 DNA is TGTGCCAGCAGCTCAACGGGGGGCCTCAGCACAGATACGCAGTATTTT. Full variable domain (outside the CDR3, taken from reference TRBV7-2 and TRBJ2-3): GAGVSQSPSNKVTEKGKDVELRCDPISGHTALYWYRQSLGQGLEFLIYFQGNSAPDKSGLPSDRFSAERTGGSVSTLTIQRTQQEDSAVYLCASSSTGGLSTDTQYFGPGTRLTVL.